This T cell receptor beta chain is drawn from a study of blood T cell repertoires in COVID-19. For the study at large: From the United States, Italy and Spain came samples of acute and convalescent COVID-19. The cDNA or gDNA used as material had been derived from T cells, B-cell-depleted T cells, or PBMCs.

This CDR3 comprises 14 residues. The V gene's germline CDR1 is MNHEY and CDR2 SVGAGI. J was trimmed by 8 bases and V by 4 bases; bases with no gene match: 5. The repertoire was sequenced with immunoSEQ multiplex PCR; TCRdb's copy has only in-frame clones and lacks some. The table lists some 56,000 clones, 82% of them singletons. The Seattle site enrolled patients during active infection and followed them longitudinally. The TCR was taken from a man older than 75 with COVID-19, enrolled during active disease. The chain is built from TRBV6-5 and TRBJ1-4, with 9 nucleotides matching TRBD1. Source material: peripheral blood. The CDR3 coding sequence is TGTGCCAGCAGTTCACAGGGGGCTGACGAAAAACTGTTTTTT. Its protein product is CASSSQGADEKLFF.